This T cell receptor beta chain was sequenced for a study of identical twins. The trim removed 4 bases at V and 4 bases at J, leaving 4 bases unmatched. The CDR3 is 13 amino acids. TCRdb itself ran the 5' RACE reads through MiXCR, one entry per CDR3 protein. Of over 250,000 distinct CDR3 sequences in the sample, 9.5% were seen once. These data were likewise used in another study, on yellow fever vaccine responses in identical twins.

This chain joins TRBV5-7 and TRBJ2-7; 8 nucleotides align to TRBD1. TRBV5-7 is an ORF; its function is uncertain. The source of this sequence is a woman under 30 in good health. Sequenced input: CD8+ T cells sorted from blood. The CDR3 spells CASSRRGPYEQYF. In DNA form, the CDR3 reads TGTGCCAGCAGCCGCAGGGGGCCGTACGAGCAGTACTTC.